This TCR beta chain was profiled in a study of blood T cell repertoires in COVID-19. Study-wide context: Sites in the United States, Italy and Spain provided acute and convalescent COVID-19 samples. T cells, B-cell-depleted T cells, or PBMCs supplied cDNA or gDNA.

The count of this clone is one. The V end lost 5 bases, the J end lost 5 bases, and 12 bases lay between the germline ends. The CDR3 contains 13 residues. Germline CDR1 MDHEN, CDR2 SYDVKM. Per the original data handling: Scientists estimated how many nucleated cells there were by amplifying reference gene primers. Only in-frame clones appear in the TCRdb table, and some are missing; sequencing was by immunoSEQ multiplex PCR. V, J and clone size are taken as reported in that table, and D and trimming were inferred from the DNA itself. The data show approximately 300,000 clones, 89% seen once. Input material: peripheral blood. The J gene is TRBJ1-1, the V gene TRBV28, with no clear D. This TCR came from a man between 18 and 29 years old who had recovered from COVID-19. The CDR3 DNA follows: TGTGCCAGCAGTCTACTAGGAAATACTGAAGCTTTCTTT. It yields the protein CASSLLGNTEAFF.